These 31 T cell receptor beta chains came from one sample sequenced in a study of T-cell reconstitution after alpha-beta-depleted transplantation in children. Unique molecular identifiers were used in preparing the TCRbeta library. Each CDR3 protein gets one entry after TCRdb re-called the PCR reads with MiXCR. The sample consists of 300,000 to 350,000 distinct CDR3 sequences, roughly 16% of them appearing once. This sample comprised PBMCs, mostly from graft donor cells, obtained 360 days after TCRalphabeta/CD19-depleted stem cell transplant. The origin of the receptors is a male patient aged 2-15 years who had a stem cell transplant for acute lymphoblastic leukemia, so the T cells may come from the graft donor.

CDR3 amino acids: CASSQDSMNTDTQYF. Here the CDR3 DNA reads TGCGCCAGCAGCCAAGACTCGATGAACACAGATACGCAGTATTTT. This rearrangement joins TRBV4-3 to TRBJ2-3; D call uncertain. With 0 bases removed from V and 2 bases from J, the gap between germline ends came to 9 bases. Germline values: CDR1 LGHNA, CDR2 YSLEER. The CDR3 has 15 residues.

This rearrangement joins TRBV9 to TRBJ2-1; 8 bases fit TRBD2. Trimming cost V 2 bases and J 2 bases; bases outside gene matches: 9. CDR1 is SGDLS and CDR2 is YYNGEE in the germline V gene. The CDR3 runs 17 residues. The CDR3 here is CASSVPISGSTYNEQFF. The CDR3 coding sequence is TGTGCCAGCAGCGTCCCAATAAGCGGGAGCACCTACAATGAGCAGTTCTTC.

The rearrangement joins TRBV6-1 to TRBJ2-1, with 10 bases aligning to TRBD2. The germline V gene encodes CDR1 MNHNS and CDR2 SASEGT. V shed 7 bases, J shed 6 bases, and the junction held 9 bases outside the gene matches. The CDR3 is made up of 15 amino acids. DNA for the CDR3: TGTGCCAGCACCATAGCGGGAGGAGGATCCAATGAGCAGTTCTTC. Translated, it gives CASTIAGGGSNEQFF.

The chain uses TRBV7-2 and TRBJ2-1, with D perhaps TRBD2 (7 bases). Trimming shortened V by 9 bases and J by 4 bases, and 19 bases separated the two germline ends. The germline CDR1 and CDR2 sequences are SGHTA and FQGNSA. CDR3 length: 15 amino acids. The CDR3 is CASTLRGGRYNEQFF. In DNA form, the CDR3 reads TGTGCCAGTACTCTAAGGGGGGGTAGATACAATGAGCAGTTCTTC.

This clonotype showed up many times. This chain joins TRBV29-1 and TRBJ2-7; 9 bases are a match to TRBD2. Losses at the gene ends were 3 bases for V and 7 bases for J; bases not matched to a gene: 1. This CDR3 is built from 11 residues. The germline V gene encodes CDR1 SQVTM and CDR2 ANQGSEA. CDR3 sequence: CSVDLAGEQYF. The CDR3 region has the DNA TGCAGCGTTGACCTAGCGGGAGAGCAGTACTTC.

The CDR3 DNA reads TGTGCCAGCAGCTCGTCTCCGGGACTCCGCTCACCCCGCACAGATACGCAGTATTTT. It is translated as CASSSSPGLRSPRTDTQYF. This chain uses TRBV9 with TRBJ2-3; a weak D match, TRBD2 (6 bases). Germline lookup yields CDR1 SGDLS and CDR2 YYNGEE. V was pared by 4 bases and J by 1 base, with 25 bases between. The CDR3 sequence is 19 residues long.

The chain carries TRBV18 and TRBJ2-5; the match to TRBD1 covers 9 bases. This CDR3 spans 17 amino acids. CDR1 KGHSH and CDR2 LQKENI come from the germline V gene. The J segment lost 1 base and the V segment lost 4 bases, leaving 10 bases of the junction unmatched. The CDR3 region has the DNA TGTGCCAGCTCACGCACGCCACCGGACAGGGGCCAAGAGACCCAGTACTTC. This gives the protein CASSRTPPDRGQETQYF.

The J gene is TRBJ2-5, the V gene TRBV12-3 or TRBV12-4, with 7 bases that match TRBD1. V gave up 7 bases and J gave up 4 bases; unmatched junction bases: 6. This CDR3 has 13 residues. CDR3 region: CASTGQVRETQYF. As DNA, the CDR3 is TGTGCCAGCACAGGACAGGTTAGAGAGACCCAGTACTTC.

This clonotype has only a few counts. V gene TRBV20-1 combines with J gene TRBJ2-3; D not resolved. This CDR3 spans 13 amino acids. Trimming left V 7 bases short and J 1 base short, with 12 bases between. Germline V CDR1 and CDR2: DFQATT, SNEGSKA (reference sequence). The chain's CDR3 is CSGRRVGTDTQYF. The CDR3 DNA follows: TGCAGTGGGAGAAGGGTGGGCACAGATACGCAGTATTTT.

This clonotype occurred many times. The rearrangement uses TRBV6-1 and TRBJ1-1; D is unresolved. Germline-derived CDR1 and CDR2 are MNHNS and SASEGT. Deletions cut 7 bases from V and 5 bases from J, with 20 bases between. The CDR3 runs 15 residues. CDR3 in amino acids: CASTPWGLSGTEAFF. In DNA form, the CDR3 reads TGTGCCAGCACCCCATGGGGTCTTTCGGGGACTGAAGCTTTCTTT.

This clonotype was seen repeatedly, ten times or more. This chain links TRBV12-3 or TRBV12-4 with TRBJ2-7; TRBD2 is a possible D gene (5 bases). Trimming removed 6 bases at V and 0 bases at J, with 18 bases between. CDR3 length: 16 residues. This CDR3 is CASSRTPGLGSYEQYF. CDR3 in DNA: TGTGCCAGCAGCAGGACTCCAGGATTGGGCTCCTACGAGCAGTACTTC.

This clonotype occurred a few times. The chain has TRBV4-1 and TRBJ1-1, with no clear D. Germline V gives CDR1 MGHRA, CDR2 YSYEKL. CDR3 length equals 14 residues. V gave up 3 bases and J gave up 0 bases, with 8 bases separating them. CDR3 bases: TGCGCCAGCAGCCAGGTAACAGTGAACACTGAAGCTTTCTTT. Translation gives CASSQVTVNTEAFF.

This clonotype appeared a few times. V and J are TRBV4-1 and TRBJ2-6, with no clear D. Germline V lookup: CDR1 MGHRA, CDR2 YSYEKL. Trimming removed 1 base at V and 3 bases at J, with 1 base between. CDR3 length: 13 amino acids. Written as DNA, the CDR3 is TGCGCCAGCAGCCAAGGTGGGGCCAACGTCCTGACTTTC. The encoded protein is CASSQGGANVLTF.

Here the CDR3 reads CSAWDYNTGELFF. The CDR3 coding sequence is TGCAGTGCTTGGGACTACAACACCGGGGAGCTGTTTTTT. The gene calls are TRBV20-1 and TRBJ2-2, with 7 bases lining up with TRBD2. This CDR3 region has 13 residues. V trimming: 5 bases; J trimming: 2 bases; junction bases outside the gene matches: 2. Germline values: CDR1 DFQATT, CDR2 SNEGSKA (reference sequence).

The V and J genes are TRBV6-5 and TRBJ1-1, with D perhaps matching TRBD1 (6 bases). Trimming shortened V by 1 base and J by 1 base, and 7 bases separated the two germline ends. The CDR3 has 14 amino acids. Looked up from germline, CDR1 is MNHEY and CDR2 is SVGAGI. CDR3 protein: CASSYLTGNTEAFF. CDR3 sequence (DNA): TGTGCCAGCAGTTACTTGACAGGGAACACTGAAGCTTTCTTT.

DNA for the CDR3: TGTGCCAGCAGGTTTCAAATAGGACCCGGGGAGCTGTTTTTT. This translates into CASRFQIGPGELFF. The chain has TRBV12-3 or TRBV12-4 and TRBJ2-2; no clear D gene. This CDR3 has 14 amino acids. Trimming stripped 6 bases from V and 6 bases from J, with 14 bases between.

The chain couples TRBV28 to TRBJ2-1, with a tentative D call TRBD1 (5 bases). The CDR3 sequence is 14 residues long. Germline V lookup: CDR1 MDHEN, CDR2 SYDVKM. V was trimmed by 3 bases and J by 3 bases, leaving 9 bases between them. CDR3 residues: CASSLQGGYNEQFF. DNA for the CDR3: TGTGCCAGCAGTTTGCAGGGCGGCTACAATGAGCAGTTCTTC.

This clonotype was recorded a few times. The rearrangement links TRBV4-1 to TRBJ2-7; D not certain. V was shortened by 1 base and J by 0 bases, with 10 bases between the two germline ends. CDR3 length: 15 amino acids. From germline, CDR1 is MGHRA and CDR2 YSYEKL. The CDR3 loop is CASSQGTISSYEQYF. The CDR3, as DNA: TGCGCCAGCAGCCAAGGAACCATAAGCTCCTACGAGCAGTACTTC.

This CDR3 reads CATSRGFGADTQYF. CDR3 nucleotide sequence: TGTGCCACCAGCAGGGGGTTCGGTGCAGATACGCAGTATTTT. V usage is TRBV15 and J usage is TRBJ2-3; no reliable D call. Trimming pared 3 bases from V and 4 bases from J, leaving 11 bases between. Germline V gene sequence: CDR1 LNHNV, CDR2 YYDKDF (reference sequence). The CDR3 contains 14 residues.

The chain uses TRBV5-1 and TRBJ2-5, with 12 bases aligning to TRBD2. After removal of 0 bases from V and 0 bases from J, the junction contained 12 bases not matched to a gene. Germline CDR1 and CDR2: SGHRS and YFSETQ. The CDR3 is made up of 20 amino acids. For the CDR3, the DNA is TGCGCCAGCAGCTTGGTCCGCCGACTAGCGGGAGAGAGAGACCAAGAGACCCAGTACTTC. Its translation is CASSLVRRLAGERDQETQYF. Full variable domain (outside the CDR3, taken from reference TRBV5-1 and TRBJ2-5): KAGVTQTPRYLIKTRGQQVTLSCSPISGHRSVSWYQQTPGQGLQFLFEYFSETQRNKGNFPGRFSGRQFSNSRSEMNVSTLELGDSALYLCASSLVRRLAGERDQETQYFGPGTRLLVL.

The chain has TRBV5-6 and TRBJ2-3; 8 nucleotides match TRBD2. The CDR3 runs to 15 residues. The J segment lost 4 bases and the V segment lost 6 bases, leaving 10 bases of the junction unmatched. Germline lookup yields CDR1 SGHDT and CDR2 YYEEEE. The CDR3 reads CASTGLASGSDTQYF. The CDR3, as DNA: TGTGCCAGCACCGGTCTAGCTAGCGGGTCAGATACGCAGTATTTT. The entire variable domain, with the rest obtained from reference TRBV5-6 and TRBJ2-3, is as follows: DAGVTQSPTHLIKTRGQQVTLRCSPKSGHDTVSWYQQALGQGPQFIFQYYEEEERQRGNFPDRFSGHQFPNYSSELNVNALLLGDSALYLCASTGLASGSDTQYFGPGTRLTVL.

The chain has TRBV7-2 and TRBJ1-1; possibly TRBD1 for D (5 bases). Trimming took 2 bases from V and 3 from J, leaving 13 bases between them. The CDR3 runs to 15 residues. Per the germline V gene, CDR1 is SGHTA and CDR2 is FQGNSA. As DNA, the CDR3 is TGTGCCAGCAGCTTATACCGGGGGGGGTACACTGAAGCTTTCTTT. This translates into CASSLYRGGYTEAFF.

This clonotype was observed a handful of times. The chain uses TRBV7-2 and TRBJ1-5; D ambiguous. The CDR3 loop spans 14 amino acids. Germline CDR1 is SGHTA and CDR2 is FQGNSA. Trimming left V 2 bases short and J 7 bases short, with 12 bases between. CDR3 DNA sequence: TGTGCCAGCAGCTTAAACAGTAATGTGCAGCCCCAGCATTTT. Its protein is CASSLNSNVQPQHF.

This clonotype occurred a few times. The V call is TRBV7-9, the J call TRBJ1-1, with D unclear. Germline CDR1 and CDR2: SEHNR and FQNEAQ (reference sequence). There are 13 residues in the CDR3. The germline V and J ends were trimmed by 5 bases and 1 base, with 8 bases remaining between them. Here the CDR3 reads CASSATQNTEAFF. CDR3 bases: TGTGCCAGCAGCGCGACACAGAACACTGAAGCTTTCTTT.

This clonotype qualifies as medium-sized. V and J are TRBV29-1 and TRBJ2-3, with D unresolved. The CDR3 has 13 residues. V lost 3 bases, J lost 11 bases, and 18 bases lay in between. The germline CDR1 and CDR2 sequences are SQVTM and ANQGSEA. CDR3 coding DNA: TGCAGCGTTGATTGGACCTCCGGTCTTGGGCAGTATTTT. Encoded protein: CSVDWTSGLGQYF.

This chain joins TRBV4-2 and TRBJ1-6; no definite D call. The germline V and J ends were trimmed by 0 bases and 6 bases, with 9 bases remaining between them. Germline CDR1 LGHNA, CDR2 YNFKEQ. The CDR3 runs to 15 residues. DNA for the CDR3: TGTGCCAGCAGCCAAGATCGGGGATCTAATTCACCCCTCCACTTT. Translating it yields CASSQDRGSNSPLHF.

The genes are TRBV7-6 and TRBJ1-1; D unresolved. The germline V gene has CDR1 SGHVS and CDR2 FNYEAQ. Between the trimmed V and J ends, which lost 0 bases and 0 bases, there was a span of 11 bases. This CDR3 comprises 16 residues. As DNA, the CDR3 is TGTGCCAGCAGCTTAGCGTATGACCTATTGAACACTGAAGCTTTCTTT. This translates into CASSLAYDLLNTEAFF.

V usage is TRBV27 and J usage is TRBJ2-7, with 8 bases matching TRBD2. Trimming removed 7 bases from V and 2 bases from J; junction bases left unmatched: 7. Looked up from germline, CDR1 is MNHEY and CDR2 is SMNVEV (reference sequence). The CDR3 runs 14 residues. The CDR3 DNA is TGTGCCAGCACCCCGGGAGGGCAACCCTACGAGCAGTACTTC. This codes for CASTPGGQPYEQYF.

The chain links TRBV10-3 to TRBJ2-1; a weak D match, TRBD1 (6 bases). Trimming left V 5 bases short and J 5 bases short, with 16 bases between. This CDR3 region has 15 residues. Germline values: CDR1 ENHRY, CDR2 SYGVKD. CDR3 sequence reads: CAISRAGVEHNEQFF. CDR3 sequence (DNA): TGTGCCATCAGTCGAGCAGGGGTCGAGCACAATGAGCAGTTCTTC.

Only a few counts were recorded for this clonotype. The chain employs TRBV19 and TRBJ1-5; 7 nucleotides match TRBD1. Germline V CDR1 and CDR2: LNHDA, SQIVND (reference sequence). After removal of 6 bases from V and 15 bases from J, the junction contained 14 bases not matched to a gene. This CDR3 contains 13 residues. CDR3: CASRTTGRQALHF. The DNA of the CDR3 is TGTGCCAGTAGAACGACAGGGAGGCAGGCCCTGCATTTT.

This clonotype was picked up a small number of times. The CDR3 DNA reads as TGCAGCGTTGTACGCTCCTACAATGAGCAGTTCTTC. It is translated as CSVVRSYNEQFF. The chain is built from TRBV29-1 and TRBJ2-1; D is unresolved. This CDR3 contains 12 residues. V was cut by 4 bases and J by 0 bases, with 4 bases left in between. CDR1 and CDR2 (germline): SQVTM, ANQGSEA.